These T cell receptor beta chains were read from a single sample in a study of blood T cell repertoires in COVID-19. Clones were sequenced by immunoSEQ multiplex PCR, and TCRdb holds only the in-frame ones, with some missing. The sample includes fewer than 300,000 clones, over 75% seen only once; the top ten take 9.4%. Sequenced material: peripheral blood. These receptors were taken from a young man with active or convalescent COVID-19. Each CDR3 is given with its conserved first and last residue. Fields, in order: J gene, D gene, V gene, clone size, CDR3 length, CDR3 DNA, CDR3 protein. A D gene is named only where the DNA matches it firmly. A clone size is listed for some rows: how often the clone was seen (once, few, many), or a class if it is expanded.

TRBJ2-1,TRBD1,TRBV18,NA,13,TGTGCCAGCTCACCGGGAGGGACAGGGGAGCAGTTCTTC,CASSPGGTGEQFF
TRBJ2-7,NA,TRBV27,NA,13,TGTGCCAGCAGTCACTTCCCCACCTACGAGCAGTACTTC,CASSHFPTYEQYF
TRBJ1-1,TRBD1,TRBV5-6,NA,14,TGTGCCAGCAGCCTAAGAGGACAGGGAAAAGAAGCTTTCTTT,CASSLRGQGKEAFF
TRBJ2-7,TRBD1,TRBV6-5,NA,13,TGTGCCAGCGCGACAGGGGGTGGGTACGAGCAGTACTTC,CASATGGGYEQYF
TRBJ1-1,NA,TRBV6-2/TRBV6-3,NA,14,TGTGCCAGCAGTTACTCGACGGGGAGCGCTGAAGCTTTCTTT,CASSYSTGSAEAFF
TRBJ1-1,NA,TRBV27,NA,15,TGTGCCAGCAGTTCCCTCCCGGCCGGGGTCACTGAAGCTTTCTTT,CASSSLPAGVTEAFF
TRBJ2-3,TRBD2,TRBV5-4,many,14,TGTGCCAGCAGCTTGCCTAGCGGGGGAGATACGCAGTATTTT,CASSLPSGGDTQYF
TRBJ1-1,NA,TRBV20-1,NA,11,TGCAGTGCTGGGGGGAAAACTGAAGCTTTCTTT,CSAGGKTEAFF
TRBJ2-4,NA,TRBV16,NA,16,TGTGCCAGCAGCCCCCGGAGGGGTAGGGGGCTGAACATTCAGTACTTC,CASSPRRGRGLNIQYF
TRBJ2-3,NA,TRBV28,NA,11,TGTGCCAGCACCCTCGGAGATACGCAGTATTTT,CASTLGDTQYF
TRBJ2-1,NA,TRBV6-5,once,15,TGTGCCAGCAGGATCCTAGGCAGCTCCTACAATGAGCAGTTCTTC,CASRILGSSYNEQFF
TRBJ1-4,TRBD1,TRBV11-2,NA,16,TGTGCCAGCAGCAGACTCGTAGGGACAGGGAATGAAAAACTGTTTTTT,CASSRLVGTGNEKLFF
TRBJ1-2,NA,TRBV5-4,NA,14,TGTGCCAGCAGCACCGGGGAGCCTCCCTATGGCTACACCTTC,CASSTGEPPYGYTF
TRBJ1-2,TRBD1,TRBV4-1,NA,15,TGCGCCAGCAGCCCGCAGGGGGGAGCTAACTATGGCTACACCTTC,CASSPQGGANYGYTF
TRBJ1-3,TRBD1,TRBV7-9,NA,15,TGTGCCAGCAGCTTCAGGGGGTCCTCTGGAAACACCATATATTTT,CASSFRGSSGNTIYF
TRBJ1-2,TRBD1,TRBV9,NA,15,TGTGCCAGCAGCGTAGGTGGAGGGGGCGTGGGTGGCTACACCTTC,CASSVGGGGVGGYTF
TRBJ2-2,TRBD1,TRBV18,once,14,TGTGCCAGCTCACGAGACAGGGACACCGGGGAGCTGTTTTTT,CASSRDRDTGELFF
TRBJ2-7,TRBD2,TRBV19,once,14,TGTGCCAGTAGTATAGGATTACGGGGGGACGAGCAGTACTTC,CASSIGLRGDEQYF
TRBJ2-7,NA,TRBV5-1,NA,13,TGCGCCAGCAGGTTGGGGCAGGGGAACGAGCAGTACTTC,CASRLGQGNEQYF
TRBJ1-5,NA,TRBV12-5,NA,17,TGTGCTAGTGCCCCAGGTAGGGTTGGGACACCCCCAGGGCCCCAGCATTTT,CASAPGRVGTPPGPQHF
TRBJ2-3,NA,TRBV9,once,16,TGTGCCAGCAGCGTAGGACTAGGTGCTAGCACAGATACGCAGTATTTT,CASSVGLGASTDTQYF
TRBJ2-1,TRBD2,TRBV3-1/TRBV3-2,once,15,TGTGCCAGCAGCCGGGCTAGCGGGGGGGCCGATGAGCAGTTCTTC,CASSRASGGADEQFF
TRBJ2-3,TRBD2,TRBV9,NA,15,TGTGCCAGCAGCGTCGGACTAGCGGGTACAGATACGCAGTATTTT,CASSVGLAGTDTQYF
TRBJ2-1,TRBD2,TRBV27,NA,14,TGTGCCAGCACCCCCCGCGGGGGGCCCAATGAGCAGTTCTTC,CASTPRGGPNEQFF
TRBJ1-1,TRBD1,TRBV2,NA,15,TGTGCCAGCAGTTCGGGGACAGGAACGAACACTGAAGCTTTCTTT,CASSSGTGTNTEAFF
TRBJ1-4,NA,TRBV6-1,NA,14,TGTGCCAGCAGTGAAGCGTATAGCCATGAAAAACTGTTTTTT,CASSEAYSHEKLFF
TRBJ2-3,NA,TRBV11-2,NA,15,TGTGCCAGCAGAGCTAGGGGTCAGATTACAGATACGCAGTATTTT,CASRARGQITDTQYF
TRBJ2-4,TRBD1,TRBV2,few,15,TGTGCCAGCAGAGGACAGGGATTAGCCAAAAACATTCAGTACTTC,CASRGQGLAKNIQYF
TRBJ1-3,NA,TRBV25-1,NA,16,TGTGCCAGCGGGGGGGATCGGTCTGGCTCTGGAAACACCATATATTTT,CASGGDRSGSGNTIYF
TRBJ1-6,NA,TRBV7-9,NA,17,TGTGCCAGCAGCTTACAGGCCCCGAGCTCCTATAATTCACCCCTCCACTTT,CASSLQAPSSYNSPLHF
TRBJ2-1,NA,TRBV27,NA,16,TGTGCCAGCAGTTATGAGCTAGGCGGTTCCTACAATGAGCAGTTCTTC,CASSYELGGSYNEQFF
TRBJ1-6,NA,TRBV6-4,few,16,TGTGCCACCGACACCGGTGGGCAGGGGAAAGGATCACCCCTCCACTTT,CATDTGGQGKGSPLHF
TRBJ1-5,NA,TRBV24-1,NA,17,TGTGCCACCAGTGATTTGCTGCAGGGCCCACTTAATCAGCCCCAGCATTTT,CATSDLLQGPLNQPQHF
TRBJ1-1,NA,TRBV25-1,NA,12,TGTGCCAGCAGTGAATCCTACACTGAAGCTTTCTTT,CASSESYTEAFF
TRBJ2-7,NA,TRBV28,NA,15,TGTGCCAGCAGTACGCCGGGACTCTCGTCCTACGAGCAGTACTTC,CASSTPGLSSYEQYF
TRBJ1-1,NA,TRBV11-2,NA,14,TGTGCCAGCAGCTTAGGGGCTATGAACACTGAAGCTTTCTTT,CASSLGAMNTEAFF
TRBJ2-1,NA,TRBV5-1,once,18,TGCGCCAGCAGCTTGGAGGGCTTACTAGTCGTCTCCGCCAATGAGCAGTTCTTC,CASSLEGLLVVSANEQFF
TRBJ1-1,NA,TRBV7-9,NA,15,TGTGCCAGCAGCTTAGGGGGCCAGGGTGTCACTGAAGCTTTCTTT,CASSLGGQGVTEAFF
TRBJ2-1,TRBD2,TRBV4-3,NA,19,TGCGCCAGCAGCCAAGTCGCTACGTTATTAGCGGGGGGGTTCGATGAGCAGTTCTTC,CASSQVATLLAGGFDEQFF
TRBJ2-7,TRBD1,TRBV4-1,NA,15,TGCGCCAGCAGCCAAGTCTGGACAGGGGCCTACGAGCAGTACTTC,CASSQVWTGAYEQYF
TRBJ2-3,NA,TRBV28,once,20,TGTGCCAGCAGTTCTGAGGCCGGGGTATTAATACTCGGCCATACAGATACGCAGTATTTT,CASSSEAGVLILGHTDTQYF
TRBJ2-2,TRBD2,TRBV19,NA,16,TGTGCCAGTAGCTCGGTAGCGGGGGGGCTTAGCGGGGAGCTGTTTTTT,CASSSVAGGLSGELFF
TRBJ1-5,NA,TRBV5-6,NA,14,TGTGCCAGCAGCGCGGGGCTTAGCAATCAGCCCCAGCATTTT,CASSAGLSNQPQHF
TRBJ1-1,NA,TRBV19,NA,13,TGTGCCAGTAGGGCAGGGAGGCACACTGAAGCTTTCTTT,CASRAGRHTEAFF
TRBJ1-2,TRBD1,TRBV27,NA,15,TGTGCCAGCAGTTTCCACGAGACAGGGTTGAGGGGCTACACCTTC,CASSFHETGLRGYTF
TRBJ1-5,TRBD1,TRBV19,NA,13,TGTGCCGGGGGGACAGGAACCTTAGAGCCCCAGCATTTT,CAGGTGTLEPQHF
TRBJ1-6,TRBD1,TRBV2,NA,13,TGTGCCAGTACCGGGACAGAAAATTCACCCCTCCACTTT,CASTGTENSPLHF
TRBJ2-7,NA,TRBV30,NA,16,TGTGCCTGGAGTGTGCTCCCAAGGAGGGGCCGCTACGAGCAGTACTTC,CAWSVLPRRGRYEQYF
TRBJ1-2,TRBD1,TRBV11-2,NA,16,TGTGCCAGCAGCTTATCACGAGGACAGGGCAAAGTTGGCTACACCTTC,CASSLSRGQGKVGYTF
TRBJ1-6,TRBD1,TRBV29-1,NA,13,TGCAGCGTTGGCACAGGGGCTAATTCACCCCTCCACTTT,CSVGTGANSPLHF
TRBJ1-5,TRBD1,TRBV19,NA,16,TGTGCCAGTATGATGCACACAGGGGAGATGTCACAGCCCCAGCATTTT,CASMMHTGEMSQPQHF
TRBJ1-1,NA,TRBV19,NA,11,TGTGCCAGTCGGTGGTCCACTGAAGCTTTCTTT,CASRWSTEAFF
TRBJ2-1,TRBD2,TRBV7-2,NA,17,TGTGCCAGCAGTTTGACAGTTCTAGCGGGGGGAAACAATGAGCAGTTCTTC,CASSLTVLAGGNNEQFF
TRBJ2-7,TRBD1,TRBV7-9,NA,16,TGTGCCAGCAGCCACGGAGGGACAGGGATCCCCTACGAGCAGTACTTC,CASSHGGTGIPYEQYF
TRBJ1-1,NA,TRBV25-1,NA,13,TGTGCCAGCAAGCGGACAGAGGGCTTTGAAGCTTTCTTT,CASKRTEGFEAFF
TRBJ1-1,NA,TRBV18,NA,13,TGTGCCAGCTCCCACACTTGGAGTACTGAAGCTTTCTTT,CASSHTWSTEAFF
TRBJ1-2,NA,TRBV2,NA,15,TGTGCCAGCAGTGAAAGGTTGGTGCCGGGGAGTGGCTACACCTTC,CASSERLVPGSGYTF
TRBJ2-7,NA,TRBV12-3/TRBV12-4,NA,13,TGTGCCAGCAGACCACAGGGATCCTACGAGCAGTACTTC,CASRPQGSYEQYF
TRBJ1-4,TRBD1,TRBV5-5,NA,14,TGTGCCAGCAGTTTAACAGGGGGAGAGGGAAAACTGTTTTTT,CASSLTGGEGKLFF